Below are 22 T cell receptor beta chains sequenced from a single sample in a study of OX40 agonist ivuxolimab in advanced cancers. Data came from immunoSEQ multiplex PCR; TCRdb stores just in-frame clones and leaves some out. Of under 100,000 clones in the sample, 92% were seen once. The sample in question was CD4+ or CD8+ T cells sorted from blood, obtained in a trial of the OX40 agonist ivuxolimab. These receptors originate from an adult with an advanced solid tumor such as melanoma, head and neck, liver or kidney cancer.

V and J are TRBV11-2 and TRBJ1-2; 9 bases are a match to TRBD1. CDR3 size: 16 residues. The V gene end was trimmed by 1 base and the J gene end by 3 bases; junction bases not matched to a gene: 6. The V gene's germline CDR1 is SGHAT and CDR2 FQNNGV. CDR3 loop: CASSLAPTGGHYGYTF. DNA of the CDR3: TGTGCCAGCAGCTTAGCTCCGACAGGGGGACACTATGGCTACACCTTC. The full variable domain, its missing parts supplied by reference TRBV11-2 and TRBJ1-2, is EAGVAQSPRYKIIEKRQSVAFWCNPISGHATLYWYQQILGQGPKLLIQFQNNGVVDDSQLPKDRFSAERLKGVDSTLKIQPAKLEDSAVYLCASSLAPTGGHYGYTFGSGTRLTVV.

The table lists this clone with a count of one. The CDR3 protein is CASSELGLAANTGELFF. CDR3 bases: TGTGCCAGCAGTGAATTAGGACTAGCCGCGAACACCGGGGAGCTGTTTTTT. The chain employs TRBV25-1 and TRBJ2-2; 8 nucleotides match TRBD2. After removal of 1 base from V and 0 bases from J, the junction contained 4 bases not matched to a gene. In germline, CDR1 is MGHDK, CDR2 SYGVNS. The length of the CDR3 is 17 residues. Full variable domain (outside the CDR3, taken from reference TRBV25-1 and TRBJ2-2): EADIYQTPRYLVIGTGKKITLECSQTMGHDKMYWYQQDPGMELHLIHYSYGVNSTEKGDLSSESTVSRIRTEHFPLTLESARPSHTSQYLCASSELGLAANTGELFFGEGSRLTVL.

The V and J genes are TRBV11-1 and TRBJ2-1, with D maybe TRBD2 (7 bases). V shed 0 bases and J shed 7 bases, with 19 bases lying between them. This CDR3 spans 17 amino acids. Germline lookup yields CDR1 SGHAT and CDR2 FQDESV (reference sequence). The CDR3 region is CASSLAVGGAAWNEQFF. Here the CDR3 DNA reads TGTGCCAGCAGCTTAGCTGTTGGGGGGGCCGCTTGGAATGAGCAGTTCTTC.

The gene calls are TRBV30 and TRBJ2-3; no clear D. Trimming stripped 2 bases from V and 0 bases from J, with 9 bases between. CDR1 and CDR2 from the germline V gene are GTSNPN and SVGIG (reference sequence). The CDR3 is 14 residues long. CDR3 residues: CAWSSLGSTDTQYF. The CDR3 DNA reads as TGTGCCTGGAGTTCCCTAGGGAGCACAGATACGCAGTATTTT.

This chain joins TRBV7-9 and TRBJ2-7, with TRBD1 as a possible D gene (6 bases). Trimming left V 5 bases short and J 6 bases short, with 11 bases between. The CDR3 extends over 12 amino acids. CDR1 is SEHNR and CDR2 is FQNEAQ in the germline V gene (reference sequence). The CDR3 DNA reads as TGTGCCAGCAGCCCCGGGACACCCGAGCAGTACTTC. Translation gives CASSPGTPEQYF.

The rearrangement joins TRBV13 to TRBJ1-1; D gene unclear. The CDR3 is 14 residues long. V lost 5 bases to trimming and J lost 0 bases, with 10 bases between them. Germline V gives CDR1 PRHDT, CDR2 FYEKMQ (reference sequence). DNA of the CDR3: TGTGCCAGCAGCGTCCCTTTATTGAACACTGAAGCTTTCTTT. It specifies CASSVPLLNTEAFF.

V usage is TRBV15 and J usage is TRBJ2-7; 8 bases agree with TRBD2. This CDR3 is 15 amino acids long. CDR1 is LNHNV, CDR2 YYDKDF, per germline (reference sequence). Germline trimming cut 4 bases from V and 1 base from J; bases unmatched to any gene: 6. CDR3 protein: CATSTQRGPSYEQYF. The CDR3 coding sequence is TGTGCCACCAGCACCCAGCGGGGGCCTTCCTACGAGCAGTACTTC.

This chain joins TRBV7-6 and TRBJ1-2, with 10 nucleotides matching TRBD1. The CDR3 runs 16 residues. Trimming removed 3 bases from V and 4 bases from J; junction bases left unmatched: 8. Germline V CDR1 and CDR2: SGHVS, FNYEAQ. CDR3 bases: TGTGCCAGCAGCTTGGGGACAGGGGCCGGGGGCTATGGCTACACCTTC. This translates into CASSLGTGAGGYGYTF.

The chain is built from TRBV7-2 and TRBJ1-5, with D hard to call. Trimming cost V 4 bases and J 4 bases, with 14 bases left between them. The germline V gene has CDR1 SGHTA and CDR2 FQGNSA. This CDR3 region has 15 residues. CDR3 loop: CASSSGRVGNQPQHF. The CDR3 nucleotides are TGTGCCAGCAGCTCCGGTAGGGTGGGGAATCAGCCCCAGCATTTT.

The chain combines TRBV13 with TRBJ2-1; D perhaps matches TRBD2 (6 bases). Per germline, CDR1 PRHDT and CDR2 FYEKMQ (reference sequence). The CDR3 extends over 15 amino acids. V was trimmed by 5 bases and J by 4 bases, leaving 15 bases between them. The CDR3 nucleotides are TGTGCCAGCAGCAACCGGGACTCGGGATACAATGAGCAGTTCTTC. Translated: CASSNRDSGYNEQFF.

The rearrangement joins TRBV2 to TRBJ2-3, with D tentatively TRBD1 (5 bases). CDR3 length: 14 residues. V shed 5 bases and J shed 2 bases, with 11 bases lying between them. CDR1 SNHLY and CDR2 FYNNEI come from the germline V gene. The CDR3 loop reads CASSLETVTDTQYF. The CDR3 nucleotides read TGTGCCAGCAGTTTGGAGACAGTCACAGATACGCAGTATTTT.

The chain couples TRBV15 to TRBJ2-1; D is possibly TRBD1 (6 bases). The CDR3 has 14 residues. The V gene's germline CDR1 is LNHNV and CDR2 YYDKDF (reference sequence). Trimming took off 9 bases at V and 1 base at J, with 13 bases between the two ends. CDR3 sequence (DNA): TGTGCCACGGGACCTCAGGGGTCCTACAATGAGCAGTTCTTC. It yields the protein CATGPQGSYNEQFF.

The chain has TRBV7-6 and TRBJ2-7; TRBD1 aligns across 8 bases. This CDR3 comprises 15 residues. Trimming at V came to 5 bases and at J to 3 bases, leaving 9 bases not matched to a gene. Germline V gene data show CDR1 as SGHVS and CDR2 as FNYEAQ. This CDR3 reads CASSPTGQGGYEQYF. CDR3 in DNA: TGTGCCAGCAGCCCCACCGGACAGGGTGGCTACGAGCAGTACTTC.

The chain combines TRBV5-8 with TRBJ1-2; D unclear. The germline V and J ends were trimmed by 0 bases and 2 bases, with 8 bases remaining between them. The CDR3 is 14 residues long. The germline V gene encodes CDR1 SGHTS and CDR2 YDEGEE. CDR3 DNA: TGTGCCAGCAGCTTGGTCGGGGAAAACTATGGCTACACCTTC. It encodes CASSLVGENYGYTF. The full variable domain, in which reference TRBV5-8 and TRBJ1-2 provide the parts outside the CDR3, is EAGVTQSPTHLIKTRGQQATLRCSPISGHTSVYWYQQALGLGLQFLLWYDEGEERNRGNFPPRFSGRQFPNYSSELNVNALELEDSALYLCASSLVGENYGYTFGSGTRLTVV.

This clone has just one count. The V gene is TRBV7-9, the J gene TRBJ1-4; no clear D. Germline loops: CDR1 SEHNR, CDR2 FQNEAQ (reference sequence). The CDR3 is 14 amino acids. Trimming took 3 bases from V and 4 from J, leaving 9 bases between them. The chain's CDR3 is CASSLWQDNEKLFF. The CDR3 nucleotides read TGTGCCAGCAGCTTGTGGCAGGATAATGAAAAACTGTTTTTT.

The chain has TRBV10-2 and TRBJ1-2; no reliable D call. Trimming removed 2 bases at V and 6 bases at J, with 16 bases between. Germline assignment: CDR1 WSHSY and CDR2 SAAADI. The CDR3 runs 15 residues. The CDR3 sequence is CASSESSIGVHGYTF. CDR3 sequence (DNA): TGCGCCAGCAGTGAGAGTAGCATAGGTGTCCATGGCTACACCTTC.

The rearrangement uses TRBV4-3 and TRBJ2-1; the D call may be TRBD1 or TRBD2 (6 bases each). CDR1 is LGHNA and CDR2 is YSLEER in the germline V gene. Trimming removed 4 bases from V and 8 bases from J, with 18 bases in between. The CDR3 runs to 15 residues. The DNA of the CDR3 is TGCGCCAGCAGCCCTTTAGGGGGGATCGACCATGAGCAGTTCTTC. This codes for CASSPLGGIDHEQFF.

This chain links TRBV5-6 with TRBJ2-1, with D unclear. CDR3 length: 14 amino acids. Germline V gives CDR1 SGHDT, CDR2 YYEEEE. Trimming cost V 4 bases and J 0 bases, with 8 bases left between them. Here the CDR3 DNA reads TGTGCCAGCAGCCCACCTGGCTCCTACAATGAGCAGTTCTTC. Translating it yields CASSPPGSYNEQFF.

The genes are TRBV7-9 and TRBJ1-4; TRBD1 is a possible D gene (5 bases). Germline V gene sequence: CDR1 SEHNR, CDR2 FQNEAQ (reference sequence). V gave up 5 bases and J gave up 0 bases, with 13 bases separating them. The CDR3 has 16 residues. CDR3 DNA: TGTGCCAGCAGCCCCCGGGGCGAGCCAACTAATGAAAAACTGTTTTTT. This codes for CASSPRGEPTNEKLFF.

The rearrangement uses TRBV2 and TRBJ1-2, with unresolved D. Germline V gives CDR1 SNHLY, CDR2 FYNNEI. V lost 4 bases, J lost 8 bases, and 17 bases lay in between. The CDR3 is 14 amino acids. DNA for the CDR3: TGTGCCAGCAGTGTGGGTTTCGGGGTGGGAGGCTACACCTTC. Translated: CASSVGFGVGGYTF. The complete variable domain, with remaining parts taken from reference TRBV2 and TRBJ1-2, reads EPEVTQTPSHQVTQMGQEVILRCVPISNHLYFYWYRQILGQKVEFLVSFYNNEISEKSEIFDDQFSVERPDGSNFTLKIRSTKLEDSAMYFCASSVGFGVGGYTFGSGTRLTVV.

The rearrangement uses TRBV11-2 and TRBJ2-1, with no clear D. CDR3 length: 15 residues. V was pared by 6 bases and J by 7 bases, with 19 bases between. Germline loops: CDR1 SGHAT, CDR2 FQNNGV. In DNA, the CDR3 is TGTGCCAGCAGACCAACCCTGAGCGTGAGGAATGAGCAGTTCTTC. Translation gives CASRPTLSVRNEQFF.

The chain joins TRBV19 to TRBJ2-3, with D hard to call. Germline CDR1 and CDR2: LNHDA and SQIVND (reference sequence). The CDR3 contains 15 residues. V lost 3 bases and J 4 bases, leaving 14 bases between the germline ends. The CDR3 nucleotides read TGTGCCAGTAGTATGGGTGGGGTTAGGCCAGATACGCAGTATTTT. It yields the protein CASSMGGVRPDTQYF. Based on the CDR3 plus reference TRBV19 and TRBJ2-3, the full variable domain is DGGITQSPKYLFRKEGQNVTLSCEQNLNHDAMYWYRQDPGQGLRLIYYSQIVNDFQKGDIAEGYSVSREKKESFPLTVTSAQKNPTAFYLCASSMGGVRPDTQYFGPGTRLTVL.